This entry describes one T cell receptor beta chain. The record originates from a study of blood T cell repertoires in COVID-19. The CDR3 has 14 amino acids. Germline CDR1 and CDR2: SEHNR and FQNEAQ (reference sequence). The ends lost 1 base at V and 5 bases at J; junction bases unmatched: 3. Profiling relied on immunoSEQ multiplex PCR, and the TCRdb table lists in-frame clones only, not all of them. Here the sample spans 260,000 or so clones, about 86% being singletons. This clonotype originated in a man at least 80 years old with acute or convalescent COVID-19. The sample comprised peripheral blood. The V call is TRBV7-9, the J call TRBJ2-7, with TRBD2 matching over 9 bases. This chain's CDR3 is CASSLGVAGDEQYF. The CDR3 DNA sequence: TGTGCCAGCAGCTTAGGAGTAGCGGGGGACGAGCAGTACTTC.